Given below is one T cell receptor (beta chain) in context. Its specificity is not known. TCR cDNA, made by 5'RACE template switching, carried an added universal primer site and UMIs. MiXCR, run by TCRdb on the 5' RACE reads, gives a single entry per CDR3 protein. Here the sample spans hundreds of thousands of distinct CDR3 sequences, about an eighth being singletons. These data belong to a study of T cells after yellow fever vaccination. Background on the study: The authors prepared low-cell-number fractions using SMART-Seq v4 Ultra Low Input.

Trimming cost V 2 bases and J 6 bases; bases outside gene matches: 9. The CDR3 runs to 15 residues. Germline values: CDR1 MNHEY, CDR2 SVGAGI. Findings and limits, study-wide: Peaking on day 5 versus 15, the secondary response was faster but weaker. The presence of abundant clonotypes contaminating from the bulk population was possible in FACS-sorted repertoires.

Source: CD4+ T cells sorted from PBMCs, taken 15 days after the yellow fever booster vaccination. The chain uses TRBV6-5 and TRBJ2-7; 8 bases fit TRBD2. This clonotype was obtained from a man between 18 and 35 years old who received the YFV17D yellow fever vaccine. This chain's CDR3 is CASSYRGTRVSEQYF. The CDR3, as DNA: TGTGCCAGCAGTTACCGAGGGACTAGGGTCTCCGAGCAGTACTTC.